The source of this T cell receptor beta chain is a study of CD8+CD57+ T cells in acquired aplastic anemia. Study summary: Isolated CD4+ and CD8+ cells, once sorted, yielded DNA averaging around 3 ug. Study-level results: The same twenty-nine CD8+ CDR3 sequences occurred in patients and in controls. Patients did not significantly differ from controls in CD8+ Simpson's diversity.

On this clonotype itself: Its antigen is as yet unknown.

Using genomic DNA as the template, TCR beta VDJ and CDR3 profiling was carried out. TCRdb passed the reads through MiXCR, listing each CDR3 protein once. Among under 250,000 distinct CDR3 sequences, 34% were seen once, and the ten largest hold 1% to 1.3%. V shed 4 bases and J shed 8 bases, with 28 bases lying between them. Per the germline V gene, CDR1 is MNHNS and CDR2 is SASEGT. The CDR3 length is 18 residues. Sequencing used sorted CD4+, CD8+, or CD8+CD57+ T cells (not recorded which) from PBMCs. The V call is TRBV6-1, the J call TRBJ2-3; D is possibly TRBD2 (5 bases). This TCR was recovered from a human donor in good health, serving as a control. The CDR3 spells CASSGKGLTSPRNATQYF. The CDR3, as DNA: TGTGCCAGCAGTGGGAAGGGTCTTACTAGTCCCCGAAATGCTACGCAGTATTTT.